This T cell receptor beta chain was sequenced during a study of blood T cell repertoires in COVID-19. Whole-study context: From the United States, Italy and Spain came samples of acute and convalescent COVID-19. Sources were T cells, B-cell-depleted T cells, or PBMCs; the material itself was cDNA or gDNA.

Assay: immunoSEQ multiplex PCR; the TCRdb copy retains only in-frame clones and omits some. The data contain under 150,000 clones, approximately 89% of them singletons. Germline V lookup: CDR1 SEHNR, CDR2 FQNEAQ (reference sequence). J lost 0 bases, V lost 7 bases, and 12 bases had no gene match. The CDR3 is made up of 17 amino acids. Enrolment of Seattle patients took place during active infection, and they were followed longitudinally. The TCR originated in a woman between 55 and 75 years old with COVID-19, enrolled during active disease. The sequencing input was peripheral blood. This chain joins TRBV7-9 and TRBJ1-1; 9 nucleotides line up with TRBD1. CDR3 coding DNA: TGTGCCAGCAAGGCCGGGACAGGGTTTCCTTTGAACACTGAAGCTTTCTTT. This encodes CASKAGTGFPLNTEAFF.